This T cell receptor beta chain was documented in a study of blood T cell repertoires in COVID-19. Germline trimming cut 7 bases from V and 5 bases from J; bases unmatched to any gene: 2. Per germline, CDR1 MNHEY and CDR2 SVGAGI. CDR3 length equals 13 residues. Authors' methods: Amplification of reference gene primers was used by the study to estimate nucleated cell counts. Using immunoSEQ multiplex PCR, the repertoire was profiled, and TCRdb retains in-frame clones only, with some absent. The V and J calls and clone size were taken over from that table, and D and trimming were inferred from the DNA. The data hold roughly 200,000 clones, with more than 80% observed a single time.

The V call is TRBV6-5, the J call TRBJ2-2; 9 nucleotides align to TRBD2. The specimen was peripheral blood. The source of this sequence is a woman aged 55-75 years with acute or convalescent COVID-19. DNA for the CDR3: TGTGCCAGCAAGGCGGGAGGGACCGGGGAGCTGTTTTTT. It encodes CASKAGGTGELFF.